Given below is one T cell receptor (beta chain) in context. The antigen remains undetermined. This table comes from immunoSEQ multiplex PCR, and its TCRdb copy is limited to in-frame clones, with some not included. This sample yields 40,000 to 55,000 clones, of which over 70% are seen a single time; around 20% belongs to the top ten. As to time point: cycle 4 day 1 (C4D1), after five to seven weeks of nivolumab. Each patient experienced a relapse that followed autologous stem cell transplantation, and brentuximab vedotin exposure varied. The CDR3 has 12 amino acids. The germline V gene has CDR1 PRHDT and CDR2 FYEKMQ (reference sequence). V lost 3 bases and J 11 bases, leaving 13 bases between the germline ends. These data originate in a study of PD-1 blockade in classical Hodgkin lymphoma. Study findings and constraints: Those achieving complete response showed baseline diversity like newly diagnosed patients. Diminished baseline TCR diversity has been reported in newly diagnosed patients relative to healthy donors. Significant TCR diversity gains by C4D1 occurred in CD4+ but not CD8+ cells. Reasons behind the repertoire differences stay unclear, perhaps disease activity or earlier therapy.

The input for sequencing was peripheral blood mononuclear cells (PBMCs), taken before the fourth cycle of nivolumab. The receptor's source is a human donor with classical Hodgkin lymphoma. The chain couples TRBV13 to TRBJ1-1; D is perhaps TRBD1 (5 bases). CDR3: CASSFERGVAFF. In nucleotides, the CDR3 is TGTGCCAGCAGCTTTGAACGGGGGGTGGCTTTCTTT. The complete variable domain, with remaining parts taken from reference TRBV13 and TRBJ1-1, reads AAGVIQSPRHLIKEKRETATLKCYPIPRHDTVYWYQQGPGQDPQFLISFYEKMQSDKGSIPDRFSAQQFSDYHSELNMSSLELGDSALYFCASSFERGVAFFGQGTRLTVV.